The clone carrying this T cell receptor beta chain was observed many times. The sample originates from a study of molecular identifiers for immune sequencing clone quantification. Isolation of naive CD8 T cells was achieved by sorting on a CD8+CD4-CCR7+CD45RA+ phenotype. Previously published methods and listed TCR primers were used for the bulk TCR libraries. One entry per CDR3 protein results from TCRdb running MiXCR on the PCR reads. The sample comprises more than 450,000 distinct CDR3 sequences, about 20% of which are singletons, and around 0.84% rests with the top ten. The V and J ends lost 0 bases and 1 base, in that order; junction bases with no gene match: 4. The germline CDR1 and CDR2 sequences are DFQATT and SNEGSKA (reference sequence). The CDR3 contains 17 residues.

The J gene is TRBJ2-2, the V gene TRBV20-1; 11 positions match TRBD2. The sequence derives from a human donor in good health. Some libraries in this study had Jurkat cell RNA spiked in. Material for sequencing was naive CD8+ T cells from blood, with Jurkat cell RNA spiked in. Subset in this sample: FACS-sorted CD8+CD4-CCR7+CD45RA+ naive T cells. As DNA, the CDR3 is TGCAGTGCTAGAGACAGACTAGCGGGGTTGAACACCGGGGAGCTGTTTTTT. It yields the protein CSARDRLAGLNTGELFF.